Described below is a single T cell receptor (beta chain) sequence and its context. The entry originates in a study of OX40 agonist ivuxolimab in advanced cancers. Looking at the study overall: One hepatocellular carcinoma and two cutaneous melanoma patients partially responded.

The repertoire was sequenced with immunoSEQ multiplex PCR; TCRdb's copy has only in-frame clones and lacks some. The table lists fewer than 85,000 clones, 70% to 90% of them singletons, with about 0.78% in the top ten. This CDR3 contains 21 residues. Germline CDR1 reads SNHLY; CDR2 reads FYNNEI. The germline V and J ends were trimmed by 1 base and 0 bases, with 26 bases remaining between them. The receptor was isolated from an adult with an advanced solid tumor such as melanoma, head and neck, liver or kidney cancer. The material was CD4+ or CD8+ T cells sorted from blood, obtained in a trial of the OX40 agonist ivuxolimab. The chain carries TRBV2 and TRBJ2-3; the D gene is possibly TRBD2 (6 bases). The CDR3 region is CASSEGAGTFLSWRSTDTQYF. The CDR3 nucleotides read TGTGCCAGCAGTGAAGGGGCCGGGACTTTTTTATCTTGGAGAAGCACAGATACGCAGTATTTT.